The TCR beta chain described here comes from a study of blood T cells in healthy people across ages. A second roughly 6 to 12 cycle PCR used barcoded and J-beta primers. TCRdb re-analysed the 5' RACE reads in MiXCR, keeping a single row per CDR3 protein. The sample lists about 930,000 distinct CDR3 sequences; roughly 28% were seen once. This clonotype has at least ten counts. The V and J ends lost 2 bases and 7 bases, in that order; junction bases with no gene match: 10. Germline CDR1 and CDR2: SGHRS and YFSETQ. The CDR3 totals 16 residues. These data were likewise used in another study, on T cells of mothers and their children.

The sequenced sample was blood. The rearrangement joins TRBV5-1 to TRBJ2-7; 12 bases are shared with TRBD1. This clonotype was sampled from a woman between 40 and 50 years old in good health. The CDR3 spells CASSLNPGQGAWEQYF. DNA of the CDR3: TGCGCCAGCAGCTTAAATCCGGGACAGGGGGCGTGGGAGCAGTACTTC.